This TCR beta chain was recorded in a study of cytomegalovirus exposure and HLA in healthy donors. Study-level findings and limits: A later analysis reportedly identified an Asian-associated ancestry cluster as carrying fewer N-insertions than the 666-donor mean. Productive status was seen about 90% or about 30% of the time for most TCR beta V segments in an earlier analysis. In a later analysis, a missense DCLRE1C variant was linked to TCR beta V- and J-gene trimming. Confirmation was obtained in vitro that a few CMV-associated chains are specific for CMV antigens.

With 60 Vbeta and 13 Jbeta primers, the PCR was carried out. TCRdb's copy holds only in-frame clones and misses some; the assay was immunoSEQ multiplex PCR. The sample has about 120,000 clones, around 76% seen once. The CDR3 is made up of 16 amino acids. V was trimmed by 3 bases and J by 0 bases, leaving 13 bases between them. Germline V gene data show CDR1 as SGDLS and CDR2 as YYNGEE. Remarks on this clone: Its cognate antigen is unknown.

The chain links TRBV9 to TRBJ2-1; tentatively, D is TRBD2 (7 bases). The origin of this receptor is a man in his 60s in good health and CMV-seropositive. Sequenced sample: PBMCs. The CDR3 is CASSGGRGGSYNEQFF. CDR3 in DNA: TGTGCCAGCAGCGGGGGTAGGGGGGGCTCCTACAATGAGCAGTTCTTC.